The clone carrying this T cell receptor beta chain was seen more than once but under ten times. No antigen is known for it. This entry belongs to a study of response to subunit inactivated influenza vaccine. Regarding the study as a whole: That few new T cells are recruited by each seasonal influenza vaccination was the authors' suggestion.

V shed 5 bases and J shed 6 bases, with 11 bases lying between them. CDR3 length: 13 residues. Germline CDR1 SEHNR, CDR2 FQNEAQ (reference sequence). One entry per CDR3 protein, called by TCRdb with MiXCR from the RT-PCR reads. Found here are hundreds of thousands of distinct CDR3 sequences, 15% to 20% of them singletons; the top ten hold less than 4%. The sequence derives from a man aged 50-75 years who received an inactivated influenza vaccine. Material: CD4+ T cells sorted from PBMCs, obtained less than 30 months after vaccination. The chain joins TRBV7-9 to TRBJ2-1, with D unclear. CDR3 in DNA: TGTGCCAGCAGCCCCGGTTGGGGCAATGAGCAGTTCTTC. Amino acid sequence: CASSPGWGNEQFF.